The 3 T cell receptor beta chains below come from one sample, sequenced in a study of molecular identifiers for immune sequencing clone quantification. TCRdb independently ran MiXCR on the PCR reads; one entry per CDR3 protein. The sample carries a few hundred thousand distinct CDR3 sequences, roughly 24% recorded once. Material for sequencing was naive CD8+ T cells from blood, with Jurkat cell RNA spiked in. Subset reported: FACS-sorted CD8+CD4-CCR7+CD45RA+ naive T cells. These TCRs come from a human donor in good health. Some libraries in this study had Jurkat cell RNA spiked in.

The table lists this clonotype with many counts. The rearrangement links TRBV23-1 to TRBJ2-7, with a weak D call TRBD2 (5 bases). TRBV23-1 is an open reading frame, and its role is uncertain. The CDR3 covers 14 residues. V shed 3 bases and J shed 2 bases, with 11 bases lying between them. The chain's CDR3 is CASSHGPSTYEQYF. The CDR3 DNA reads as TGCGCCAGCAGTCACGGGCCTAGCACCTACGAGCAGTACTTC.

The J gene is TRBJ2-3, the V gene TRBV4-1, with D perhaps TRBD2 (6 bases). The germline CDR1 and CDR2 sequences are MGHRA and YSYEKL. The CDR3 consists of 15 residues. V was shortened by 3 bases and J by 4 bases, with 14 bases between the two germline ends. The DNA for the CDR3 is TGCGCCAGCAGCCACGGCGCAGGGAGGCCAGATACGCAGTATTTT. This sequence encodes CASSHGAGRPDTQYF.

The chain is built from TRBV12-3 or TRBV12-4 and TRBJ2-1; 8 bases agree with TRBD2. With 5 bases clipped from V and 7 bases from J, the junction kept 4 bases outside the gene matches. The CDR3 sequence is 13 residues long. In nucleotides, the CDR3 is TGTGCCAGCAGTCCTACGGGGGGGAATGAGCAGTTCTTC. Amino acids: CASSPTGGNEQFF.